These 7 T cell receptor beta chains came from one sample sequenced in a study of human T cells and chemical hapten exposure. Time point in this sample: healthy volunteer bleed at 2 weeks. Unfractionated whole blood was the source from which total RNA was extracted. TCRdb re-called the RACE reads through MiXCR, storing one row per CDR3 protein. The repertoire includes over 100,000 distinct CDR3 sequences, more than 7.5% of them detected once, and 1.5% to 2% sits in the top ten. Sequenced material: whole blood. These receptors all come from a male donor in good health. Some clones in this sample may be carry-over from other donors' samples.

The V gene is TRBV6-1, the J gene TRBJ2-1; D might be TRBD1 (6 bases). The germline V gene has CDR1 MNHNS and CDR2 SASEGT. Trimming shortened V by 3 bases and J by 4 bases, and 7 bases separated the two germline ends. This CDR3 comprises 13 residues. The CDR3 bases are TGTGCCAGCAGTGACGGGACATACAATGAGCAGTTCTTC. Translation: CASSDGTYNEQFF.

This clonotype was seen more than once but under ten times. The chain carries TRBV20-1 and TRBJ1-4, with D perhaps matching TRBD1 (5 bases). The CDR3 contains 14 residues. Trimming left V 5 bases short and J 3 bases short, with 13 bases between. Per germline, CDR1 DFQATT and CDR2 SNEGSKA (reference sequence). CDR3 bases: TGCAGTGCTTCACCGACAGCATCTAATGAAAAACTGTTTTTT. As protein: CSASPTASNEKLFF.

This clonotype was seen repeatedly, ten times or more. The V and J genes are TRBV9 and TRBJ1-1; 8 bases agree with TRBD1. CDR1 and CDR2 (germline): SGDLS, YYNGEE. There are 13 residues in the CDR3. With V trimmed by 4 bases and J by 6 bases, 5 bases remained unmatched. CDR3 amino acids: CASSYRGKAEAFF. In DNA, the CDR3 is TGTGCCAGCAGCTACAGGGGGAAGGCTGAAGCTTTCTTT.

The rearrangement uses TRBV9 and TRBJ2-1; D perhaps matches TRBD1 (5 bases). Trimming stripped 0 bases from V and 7 bases from J, with 14 bases between. Looked up from germline, CDR1 is SGDLS and CDR2 is YYNGEE. This CDR3 comprises 15 residues. This CDR3 reads CASSVGGASRNEQFF. In nucleotides, the CDR3 is TGTGCCAGCAGCGTAGGTGGGGCGAGTAGGAATGAGCAGTTCTTC.

This clonotype was recorded at least ten times. The chain carries TRBV5-1 and TRBJ1-2; tentative D call: TRBD1 (6 bases). Germline CDR1 SGHRS, CDR2 YFSETQ. CDR3 length equals 13 residues. Trimming removed 5 bases from V and 7 bases from J, with 15 bases in between. CDR3 sequence reads: CASRSDSGRGYTF. The CDR3 coding sequence is TGCGCCAGCAGATCGGACAGCGGTCGTGGCTACACCTTC. The variable domain in full, completed from reference TRBV5-1 and TRBJ1-2, reads KAGVTQTPRYLIKTRGQQVTLSCSPISGHRSVSWYQQTPGQGLQFLFEYFSETQRNKGNFPGRFSGRQFSNSRSEMNVSTLELGDSALYLCASRSDSGRGYTFGSGTRLTVV.

CDR3 protein: CASRRDRGRDQPQHF. As DNA, the CDR3 is TGTGCCAGCAGACGGGACAGGGGACGAGATCAGCCCCAGCATTTT. The chain has TRBV6-6 and TRBJ1-5; 10 bases match TRBD1. Germline CDR1 MNHNY, CDR2 SVGAGI (reference sequence). The CDR3 covers 15 residues. The junction had 7 bases not matched to a gene; V was cut back by 6 bases and J by 5 bases.

This clonotype was counted between two and nine times. The rearrangement uses TRBV29-1 and TRBJ2-1; maybe TRBD2 (5 bases). The CDR3 is 14 amino acids. With 5 bases removed from V and 3 bases from J, the gap between germline ends came to 14 bases. Germline CDR1 and CDR2: SQVTM and ANQGSEA. The CDR3 bases are TGCAGCGTTAGTAGTGGGAGCCGCTACAATGAGCAGTTCTTC. This sequence encodes CSVSSGSRYNEQFF.